This paragraph covers one T cell receptor (beta chain) sequence. Its antigen is not known. The sample belongs to a study of T cell repertoires in cytomegalovirus infection. About the research overall: Carrying CMV and the relevant HLA type showed in public TCR beta signatures. Findings of the study overall: HLA-C-restricted, CMV-specific TCR beta clonotypes were dominant ex vivo. Accumulated public TCR beta family frequency recognized individuals carrying CMV together with the relevant HLA.

Losses at the gene ends were 5 bases for V and 0 bases for J; bases not matched to a gene: 9. The germline CDR1 and CDR2 sequences are SGHVT and SQSDAQ. This CDR3 is built from 16 residues. TCRdb used MiXCR to reprocess the reads, holding one entry per CDR3 protein. The table shows fewer than 350,000 distinct CDR3 sequences, with 8% to 9.5% occurring only once. The V and J genes are TRBV7-4 and TRBJ2-5; 7 bases are a match to TRBD2. This TCR derives from a human donor in good health (CMV status not recorded). Some clones in this sample may be carry-over from other donors' samples. The specimen sequenced was PBMCs. The CDR3 DNA follows: TGTGCCAGCAGCAGAACCGGGACTATGAACCAAGAGACCCAGTACTTC. Its translation: CASSRTGTMNQETQYF. The entire variable domain, with the rest obtained from reference TRBV7-4 and TRBJ2-5, is as follows: GAGVSQSPRYKVAKRGRDVALRCDSISGHVTLYWYRQTLGQGSEVLTYSQSDAQRDKSGRPSGRFSAERPERSVSTLKIQRTEQGDSAVYLCASSRTGTMNQETQYFGPGTRLLVL.